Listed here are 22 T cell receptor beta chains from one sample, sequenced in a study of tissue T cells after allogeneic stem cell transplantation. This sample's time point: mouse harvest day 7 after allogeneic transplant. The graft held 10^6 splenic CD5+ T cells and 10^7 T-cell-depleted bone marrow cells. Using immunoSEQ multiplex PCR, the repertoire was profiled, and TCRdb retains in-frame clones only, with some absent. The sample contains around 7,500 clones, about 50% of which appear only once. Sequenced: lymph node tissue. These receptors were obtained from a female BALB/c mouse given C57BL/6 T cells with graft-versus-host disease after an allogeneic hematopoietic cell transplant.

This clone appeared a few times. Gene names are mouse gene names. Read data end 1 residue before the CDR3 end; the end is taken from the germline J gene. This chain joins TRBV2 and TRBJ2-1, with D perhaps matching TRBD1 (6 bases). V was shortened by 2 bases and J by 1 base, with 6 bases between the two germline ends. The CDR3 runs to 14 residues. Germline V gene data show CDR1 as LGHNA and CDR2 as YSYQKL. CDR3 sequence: CASSQQGNYAEQFF. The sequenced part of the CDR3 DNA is TGTGCCAGCAGCCAACAGGGGAACTATGCTGAGCAGTTC.

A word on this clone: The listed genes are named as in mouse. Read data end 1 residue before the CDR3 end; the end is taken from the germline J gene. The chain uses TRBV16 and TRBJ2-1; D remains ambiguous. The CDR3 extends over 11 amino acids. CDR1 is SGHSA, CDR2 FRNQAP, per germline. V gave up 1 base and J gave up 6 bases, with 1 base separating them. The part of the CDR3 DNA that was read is TGTGCAAGCAGCTTAGTTGCTGAGCAGTTC. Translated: CASSLVAEQF. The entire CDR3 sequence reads CASSLVAEQFF.

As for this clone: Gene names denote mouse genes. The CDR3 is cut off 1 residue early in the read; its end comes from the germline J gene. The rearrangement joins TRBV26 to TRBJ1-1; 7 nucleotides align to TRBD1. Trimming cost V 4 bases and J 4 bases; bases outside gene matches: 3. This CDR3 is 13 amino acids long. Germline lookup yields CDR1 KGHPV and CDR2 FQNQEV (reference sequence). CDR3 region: CASSPGTVTEVFF. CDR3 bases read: TGTGCCAGCAGTCCCGGGACAGTCACAGAAGTCTTC.

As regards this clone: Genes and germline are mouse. The CDR3 bases that were read are TGTGCCAGCAGTCTGTCGACAACGGGAGGCTCCGACTACACC. This gives the protein CASSLSTTGGSDYT. The whole CDR3 region reads CASSLSTTGGSDYTF. The rearrangement links TRBV26 to TRBJ1-2, with D hard to call. Read coverage stops 1 residue before the CDR3 terminus; the germline J gene supplies the remainder. Germline V gives CDR1 KGHPV, CDR2 FQNQEV (reference sequence). With 0 bases removed from V and 4 bases from J, the gap between germline ends came to 12 bases. CDR3 length equals 15 residues.

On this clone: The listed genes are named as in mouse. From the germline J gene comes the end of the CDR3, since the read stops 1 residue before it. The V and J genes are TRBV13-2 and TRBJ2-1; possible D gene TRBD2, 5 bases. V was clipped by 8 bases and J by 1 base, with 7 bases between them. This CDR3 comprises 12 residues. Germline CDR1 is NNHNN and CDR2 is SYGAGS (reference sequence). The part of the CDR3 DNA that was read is TGTGCCAGTTTGGGGAACTATGCTGAGCAGTTC. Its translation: CASLGNYAEQF. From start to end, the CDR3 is CASLGNYAEQFF.

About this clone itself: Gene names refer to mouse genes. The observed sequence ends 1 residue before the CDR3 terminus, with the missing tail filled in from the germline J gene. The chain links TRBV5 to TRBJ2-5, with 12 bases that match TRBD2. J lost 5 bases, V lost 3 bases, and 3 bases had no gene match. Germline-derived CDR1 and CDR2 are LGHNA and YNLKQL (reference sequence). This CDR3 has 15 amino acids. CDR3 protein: CASSHGTGGRDTQYF. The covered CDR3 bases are TGTGCCAGCAGCCACGGGACTGGGGGGAGAGACACCCAGTAC.

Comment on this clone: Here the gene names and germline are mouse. CDR3 region: CASSLGTGGGAAETLYF. The DNA read from the CDR3 is TGTGCCAGCTCTCTCGGGACTGGGGGGGGCGCGGCAGAAACGCTGTAT. The rearrangement links TRBV12-2 to TRBJ2-3; 13 bases are shared with TRBD2. The read terminates 1 residue ahead of where the CDR3 ends, so the germline J gene completes it. This CDR3 is 17 amino acids long. The germline gives CDR1 SGHLS, CDR2 HYDKME. V lost 0 bases to trimming and J lost 3 bases; unmatched junction nucleotides: 5. The complete variable domain, with remaining parts taken from reference TRBV12-2 and TRBJ2-3, reads NSGVVQSPRYIIKGKGERSILKCIPISGHLSVAWYQQTQGQELKFFIQHYDKMERDKGNLPSRFSVQQFDDYHSEMNMSALELEDSAVYFCASSLGTGGGAAETLYFGSGTRLTVL.

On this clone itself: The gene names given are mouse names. The chain's CDR3 is CASSGGAGTEVFF. The covered CDR3 bases are TGTGCCAGCAGTGGAGGGGCTGGCACAGAAGTCTTC. This sequence joins TRBV26 and TRBJ1-1, with a possible D match to TRBD1 (5 bases). The read stops 1 residue short of the end of the CDR3; the missing end is completed from the germline J gene. Germline V gene lookup returns CDR1 KGHPV and CDR2 FQNQEV (reference sequence). The V and J ends lost 5 bases and 4 bases respectively, with 11 bases between them. The CDR3 extends over 13 amino acids.

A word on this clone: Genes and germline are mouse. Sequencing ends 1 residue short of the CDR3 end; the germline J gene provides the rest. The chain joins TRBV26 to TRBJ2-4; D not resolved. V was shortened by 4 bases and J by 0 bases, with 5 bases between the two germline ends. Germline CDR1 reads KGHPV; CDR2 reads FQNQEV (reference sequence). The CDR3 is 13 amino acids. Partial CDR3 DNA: TGTGCCAGCAGTCCGACAAGTCAAAACACCTTGTAC. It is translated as CASSPTSQNTLY. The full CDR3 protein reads CASSPTSQNTLYF. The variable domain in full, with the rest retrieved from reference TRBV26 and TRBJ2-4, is NSKVIQTPRYLVKGQGQKAKMRCIPEKGHPVVFWYQQNKNNEFKFLINFQNQEVLQQIDMTEKRFSAECPSNSPCSLEIQSSEAGDSALYLCASSPTSQNTLYFGAGTRLSVL.

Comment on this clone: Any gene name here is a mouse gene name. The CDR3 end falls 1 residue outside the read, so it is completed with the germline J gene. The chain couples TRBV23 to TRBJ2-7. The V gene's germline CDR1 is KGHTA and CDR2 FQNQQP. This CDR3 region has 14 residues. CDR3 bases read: TGCTCCAGCAGTCAAGAGGGGGGCTCCTATGAACAGTAC. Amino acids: CSSSQEGGSYEQY. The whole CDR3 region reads CSSSQEGGSYEQYF.

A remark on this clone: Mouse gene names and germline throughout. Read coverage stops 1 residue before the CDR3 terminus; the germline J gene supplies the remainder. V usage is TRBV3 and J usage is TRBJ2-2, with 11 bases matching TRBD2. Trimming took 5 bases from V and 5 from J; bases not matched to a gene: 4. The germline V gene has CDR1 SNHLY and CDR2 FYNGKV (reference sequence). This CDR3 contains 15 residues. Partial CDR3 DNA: TGTGCCAGCAGCCCACTGGGGGGGCGGACCGGGCAGCTCTAC. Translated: CASSPLGGRTGQLY. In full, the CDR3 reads CASSPLGGRTGQLYF.

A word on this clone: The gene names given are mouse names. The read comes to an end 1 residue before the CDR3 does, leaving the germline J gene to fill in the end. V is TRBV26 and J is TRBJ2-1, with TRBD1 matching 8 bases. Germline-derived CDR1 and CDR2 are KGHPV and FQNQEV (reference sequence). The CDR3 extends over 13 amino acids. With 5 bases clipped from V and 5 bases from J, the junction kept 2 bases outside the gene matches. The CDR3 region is CASSSGGDAEQFF. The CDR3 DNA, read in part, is TGTGCCAGCAGTTCAGGGGGCGATGCTGAGCAGTTC. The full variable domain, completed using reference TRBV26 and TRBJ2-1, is NSKVIQTPRYLVKGQGQKAKMRCIPEKGHPVVFWYQQNKNNEFKFLINFQNQEVLQQIDMTEKRFSAECPSNSPCSLEIQSSEAGDSALYLCASSSGGDAEQFFGPGTRLTVL.

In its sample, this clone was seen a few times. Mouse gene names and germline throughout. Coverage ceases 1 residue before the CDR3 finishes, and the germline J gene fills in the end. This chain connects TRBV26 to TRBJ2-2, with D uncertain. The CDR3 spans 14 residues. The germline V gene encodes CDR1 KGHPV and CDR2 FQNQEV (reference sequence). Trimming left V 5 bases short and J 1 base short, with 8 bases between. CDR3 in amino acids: CASSGRQNTGQLYF. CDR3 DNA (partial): TGTGCCAGCAGTGGGAGGCAAAACACCGGGCAGCTCTAC.

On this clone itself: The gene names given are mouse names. Partial CDR3 DNA: TGTGCCAGCAGTAAGGACATAACAGAAGTCTTC. Translated: CASSKDITEVF. The full CDR3 protein reads CASSKDITEVFF. V usage is TRBV13-1 and J usage is TRBJ1-1; possibly TRBD1 for D (5 bases). The read stops 1 residue short of the end of the CDR3; the missing end is completed from the germline J gene. V gave up 4 bases and J gave up 5 bases, with 9 bases separating them. The CDR3 has 12 amino acids. CDR1 NSHNY and CDR2 SYGAGN come from the germline V gene.

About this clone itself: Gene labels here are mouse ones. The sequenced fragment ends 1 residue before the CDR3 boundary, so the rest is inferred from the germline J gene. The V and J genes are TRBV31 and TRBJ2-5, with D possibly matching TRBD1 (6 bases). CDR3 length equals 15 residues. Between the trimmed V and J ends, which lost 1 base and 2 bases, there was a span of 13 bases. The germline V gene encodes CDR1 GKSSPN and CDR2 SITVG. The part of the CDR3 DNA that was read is TGTGCCTGGAGTCCCAGGGGAGGGGGCCAAGACACCCAGTAC. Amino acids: CAWSPRGGGQDTQY. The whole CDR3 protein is CAWSPRGGGQDTQYF.

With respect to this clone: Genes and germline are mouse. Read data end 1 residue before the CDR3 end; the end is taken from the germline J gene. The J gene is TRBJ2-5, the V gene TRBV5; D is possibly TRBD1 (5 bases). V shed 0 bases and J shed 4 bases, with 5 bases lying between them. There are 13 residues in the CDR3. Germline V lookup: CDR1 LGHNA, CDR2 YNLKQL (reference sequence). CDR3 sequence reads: CASSQDREDTQYF. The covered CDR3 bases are TGTGCCAGCAGCCAAGACAGGGAAGACACCCAGTAC.

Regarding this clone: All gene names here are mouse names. Partial CDR3 DNA: TGTGCCAGCAGCTTAAGACTGGGGAGTCAAAACACCTTGTAC. Residues: CASSLRLGSQNTLY. The entire CDR3 is CASSLRLGSQNTLYF. The chain joins TRBV3 to TRBJ2-4; 8 bases align to TRBD2. The CDR3 extends 1 residue past the end of the read, so its final part is completed from the germline J gene. The germline gives CDR1 SNHLY, CDR2 FYNGKV (reference sequence). The CDR3 is 15 residues long. The V and J ends lost 2 bases and 0 bases, in that order; junction bases with no gene match: 1.

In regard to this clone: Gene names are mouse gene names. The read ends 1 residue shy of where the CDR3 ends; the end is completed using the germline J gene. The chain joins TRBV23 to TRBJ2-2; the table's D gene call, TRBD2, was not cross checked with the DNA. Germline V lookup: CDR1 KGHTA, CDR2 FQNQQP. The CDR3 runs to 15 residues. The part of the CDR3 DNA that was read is TGCTCCAGCAGTCCCCTGGGGGGAAACACCGGGCAGCTCTAC. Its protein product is CSSSPLGGNTGQLY. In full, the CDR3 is CSSSPLGGNTGQLYF. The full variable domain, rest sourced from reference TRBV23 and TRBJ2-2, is DAAVTQKPRYLIKMKGQEAEMKCIPEKGHTAVFWYQQKQSKELKFLIYFQNQQPLDQIDMVKERFSAVCPSSSLCSLGIRTCEAEDSALYLCSSSPLGGNTGQLYFGEGSKLTVL.

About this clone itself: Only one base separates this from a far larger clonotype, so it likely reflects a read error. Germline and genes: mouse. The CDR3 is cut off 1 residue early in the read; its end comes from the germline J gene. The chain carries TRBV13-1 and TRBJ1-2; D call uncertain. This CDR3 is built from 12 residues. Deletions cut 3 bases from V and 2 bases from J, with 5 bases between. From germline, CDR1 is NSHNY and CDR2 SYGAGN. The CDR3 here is CASSGHNSDYTF. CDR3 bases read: TGTGCCAGCAGTGGACATAACTCCGACTACACC.

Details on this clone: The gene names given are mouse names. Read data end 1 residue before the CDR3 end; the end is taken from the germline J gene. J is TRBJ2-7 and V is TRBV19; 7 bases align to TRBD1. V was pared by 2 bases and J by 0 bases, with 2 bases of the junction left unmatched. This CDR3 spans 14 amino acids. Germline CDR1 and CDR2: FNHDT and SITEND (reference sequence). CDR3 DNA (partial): TGTGCCAGCAGTATCCGGGACAGCTCCTATGAACAGTAC. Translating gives CASSIRDSSYEQY. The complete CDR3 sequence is CASSIRDSSYEQYF.

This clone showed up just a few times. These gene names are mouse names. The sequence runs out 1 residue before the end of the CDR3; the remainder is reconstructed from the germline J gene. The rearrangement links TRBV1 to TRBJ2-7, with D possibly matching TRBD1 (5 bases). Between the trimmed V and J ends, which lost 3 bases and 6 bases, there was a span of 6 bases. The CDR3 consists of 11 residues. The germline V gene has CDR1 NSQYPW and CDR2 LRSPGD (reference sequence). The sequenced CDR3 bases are TGCACCTGCAGTGCCAGGGCTGAACAGTAC. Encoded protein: CTCSARAEQY. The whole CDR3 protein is CTCSARAEQYF.

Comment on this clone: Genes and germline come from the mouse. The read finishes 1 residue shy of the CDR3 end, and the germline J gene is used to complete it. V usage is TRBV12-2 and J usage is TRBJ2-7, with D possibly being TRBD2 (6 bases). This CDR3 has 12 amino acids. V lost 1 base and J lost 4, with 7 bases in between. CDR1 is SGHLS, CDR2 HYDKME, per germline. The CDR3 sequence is CASSLDWYEQYF. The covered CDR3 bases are TGTGCCAGCTCTCTTGACTGGTATGAACAGTAC.